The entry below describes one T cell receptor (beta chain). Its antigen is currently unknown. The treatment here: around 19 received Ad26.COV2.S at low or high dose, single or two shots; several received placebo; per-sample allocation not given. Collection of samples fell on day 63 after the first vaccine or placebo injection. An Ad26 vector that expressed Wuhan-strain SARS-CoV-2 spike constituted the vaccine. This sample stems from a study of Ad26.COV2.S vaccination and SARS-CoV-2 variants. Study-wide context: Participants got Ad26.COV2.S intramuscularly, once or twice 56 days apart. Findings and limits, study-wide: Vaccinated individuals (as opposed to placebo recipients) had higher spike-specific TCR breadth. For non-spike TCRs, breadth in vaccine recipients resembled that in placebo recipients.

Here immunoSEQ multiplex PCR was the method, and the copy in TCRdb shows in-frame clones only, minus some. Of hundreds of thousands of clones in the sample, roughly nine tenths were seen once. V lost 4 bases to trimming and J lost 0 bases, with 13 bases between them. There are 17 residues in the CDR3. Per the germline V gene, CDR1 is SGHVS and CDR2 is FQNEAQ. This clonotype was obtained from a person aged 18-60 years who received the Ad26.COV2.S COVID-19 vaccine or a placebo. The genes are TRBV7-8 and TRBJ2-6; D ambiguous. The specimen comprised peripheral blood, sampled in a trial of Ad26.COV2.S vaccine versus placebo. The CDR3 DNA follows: TGTGCCAGCAGCTCAAGCGCCGGCCACTCTGGGGCCAACGTCCTGACTTTC. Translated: CASSSSAGHSGANVLTF.